This passage covers 23 T cell receptor beta chains from one sample sequenced in a study of blood T cell repertoires in COVID-19. Measured with immunoSEQ multiplex PCR; TCRdb has only the in-frame clones, and not every one. The table records more than 85,000 clones, roughly 82% of them present only once. Sequenced: peripheral blood. Source of these receptors: a woman aged 55-75 years with acute or convalescent COVID-19.

CDR3: CASAYRGNQPQHF. DNA for the CDR3: TGTGCCAGCGCCTACAGGGGTAATCAGCCCCAGCATTTT. The chain joins TRBV2 to TRBJ1-5, with 7 bases that match TRBD1. This CDR3 is built from 13 residues. J gave up 4 bases and V 8 bases, and 5 bases lay outside the gene matches. Looked up from germline, CDR1 is SNHLY and CDR2 is FYNNEI.

The chain employs TRBV11-3 and TRBJ1-1; no firm D call. The V end was cut by 2 bases, the J end by 11 bases, with 12 bases between. The V gene's germline CDR1 is SGHNT and CDR2 YENEEA. This CDR3 has 12 amino acids. The CDR3 sequence: CASSLMEATAFF. In DNA, the CDR3 is TGTGCCAGCAGCTTAATGGAGGCGACGGCTTTCTTT.

In this sample, this clone turned up a few times. The chain links TRBV6-5 to TRBJ2-7; D is perhaps TRBD2 (5 bases). The germline gives CDR1 MNHEY, CDR2 SVGAGI. The CDR3 is made up of 12 amino acids. Trimming removed 5 bases at V and 6 bases at J, with 11 bases between. In DNA form, the CDR3 reads TGTGCCAGCAGTACCTACGGGGTCGAGCAGTACTTC. Amino acids: CASSTYGVEQYF.

The gene calls are TRBV24-1 and TRBJ1-1; a possible D gene is TRBD1 (5 bases). This CDR3 is 14 amino acids long. The V end lost 3 bases, the J end lost 4 bases, and 11 bases lay between the germline ends. Germline-derived CDR1 and CDR2 are KGHDR and SFDVKD. CDR3 sequence reads: CATSDTRAPTEAFF. CDR3 in DNA: TGTGCCACCAGTGATACCAGGGCCCCCACTGAAGCTTTCTTT.

This clone appeared a few times. The gene calls are TRBV7-9 and TRBJ1-1; D remains ambiguous. The CDR3 sequence is 12 residues long. Trimming pared 2 bases from V and 5 bases from J, leaving 6 bases between. The germline CDR1 and CDR2 sequences are SEHNR and FQNEAQ (reference sequence). The chain's CDR3 is CASSLRGTEAFF. CDR3 in DNA: TGTGCCAGCAGCTTACGGGGAACTGAAGCTTTCTTT. Supplemented by reference TRBV7-9 and TRBJ1-1, the full variable domain reads DTGVSQNPRHKITKRGQNVTFRCDPISEHNRLYWYRQTLGQGPEFLTYFQNEAQLEKSRLLSDRFSAERPKGSFSTLEIQRTEQGDSAMYLCASSLRGTEAFFGQGTRLTVV.

V gene TRBV5-1 combines with J gene TRBJ2-1; 8 bases are a match to TRBD2. V lost 4 bases to trimming and J lost 8 bases; unmatched junction nucleotides: 8. Germline CDR1 is SGHRS and CDR2 is YFSETQ. The CDR3 is 14 amino acids. The CDR3 here is CASSSGGVGDEQFF. The CDR3 DNA is TGCGCCAGCAGCAGCGGGGGCGTGGGGGATGAGCAGTTCTTC.

The V call is TRBV24-1, the J call TRBJ2-5, with TRBD1 matching over 7 bases. J was trimmed by 5 bases and V by 5 bases; bases with no gene match: 4. Germline V CDR1 and CDR2: KGHDR, SFDVKD. The CDR3 is made up of 13 amino acids. The CDR3 reads CATSVGGEETQYF. The CDR3 DNA sequence: TGTGCCACCAGTGTAGGGGGCGAGGAGACCCAGTACTTC.

The V gene is TRBV6-5, the J gene TRBJ1-1; D gene unclear. The CDR3 is 13 residues long. Germline loops: CDR1 MNHEY, CDR2 SVGAGI. With 5 bases removed from V and 5 bases from J, the gap between germline ends came to 12 bases. As DNA, the CDR3 is TGTGCCAGCAGTCGGGAGACAAGAACTGAAGCTTTCTTT. Its translation is CASSRETRTEAFF.

The gene calls are TRBV28 and TRBJ1-6; D call uncertain. Trimming stripped 10 bases from V and 4 bases from J, with 14 bases between. Germline V CDR1 and CDR2: MDHEN, SYDVKM. The CDR3 consists of 14 residues. CDR3 residues: CATHPRGYNSPLHF. The DNA for the CDR3 is TGTGCCACCCATCCCCGGGGTTATAATTCACCCCTCCACTTT.

This clone has a single count. This chain uses TRBV2 with TRBJ2-5; 15 positions match TRBD2. With 6 bases clipped from V and 2 bases from J, the junction kept 4 bases outside the gene matches. The CDR3 is 16 residues long. Germline V gene sequence: CDR1 SNHLY, CDR2 FYNNEI. This chain's CDR3 is CASRRTSGGGQETQYF. In DNA form, the CDR3 reads TGTGCCAGCAGACGGACTAGCGGGGGGGGGCAAGAGACCCAGTACTTC. The whole variable domain, remainder taken from reference TRBV2 and TRBJ2-5, is EPEVTQTPSHQVTQMGQEVILRCVPISNHLYFYWYRQILGQKVEFLVSFYNNEISEKSEIFDDQFSVERPDGSNFTLKIRSTKLEDSAMYFCASRRTSGGGQETQYFGPGTRLLVL.

The CDR3 sequence: CASSPGQGRGEQYF. In nucleotides, the CDR3 is TGTGCCAGCTCACCGGGACAGGGAAGGGGCGAGCAGTACTTC. J is TRBJ2-7 and V is TRBV18; TRBD1 matches 9 bases. Germline V lookup: CDR1 KGHSH, CDR2 LQKENI. The CDR3 has 14 amino acids. V was clipped by 3 bases and J by 6 bases; unmatched bases: 6.

This chain uses TRBV18 with TRBJ1-2, with TRBD1 matching over 7 bases. The V gene's germline CDR1 is KGHSH and CDR2 LQKENI. The trim removed 4 bases at V and 3 bases at J, leaving 5 bases unmatched. The CDR3 runs 14 residues. The CDR3 DNA follows: TGTGCCAGCTCACTCGACAGGGCGGACTATGGCTACACCTTC. It yields the protein CASSLDRADYGYTF.

The chain recombines TRBV5-1 with TRBJ2-1; 8 nucleotides align to TRBD2. The CDR3 is 15 residues long. The germline CDR1 and CDR2 sequences are SGHRS and YFSETQ. The junction had 7 bases not matched to a gene; V was cut back by 0 bases and J by 8 bases. The CDR3 loop is CASSLGWRGADEQFF. The CDR3 nucleotides are TGCGCCAGCAGCTTGGGGTGGCGGGGGGCAGATGAGCAGTTCTTC. Full variable domain (missing parts from reference TRBV5-1 and TRBJ2-1): KAGVTQTPRYLIKTRGQQVTLSCSPISGHRSVSWYQQTPGQGLQFLFEYFSETQRNKGNFPGRFSGRQFSNSRSEMNVSTLELGDSALYLCASSLGWRGADEQFFGPGTRLTVL.

This chain connects TRBV24-1 to TRBJ2-1; 12 positions agree with TRBD2. V shed 4 bases, J shed 7 bases, and the junction held 7 bases outside the gene matches. CDR3 length equals 16 residues. The germline CDR1 and CDR2 sequences are KGHDR and SFDVKD. The CDR3 region is CATSEPTSGGKNEQFF. The CDR3 bases are TGTGCCACCAGTGAACCAACTAGCGGGGGGAAGAATGAGCAGTTCTTC.

A single count supports this clone. This chain uses TRBV27 with TRBJ2-1; the match to TRBD1 covers 7 bases. V trimming: 5 bases; J trimming: 9 bases; junction bases outside the gene matches: 16. From germline, CDR1 is MNHEY and CDR2 SMNVEV (reference sequence). The CDR3 is 16 residues long. In DNA form, the CDR3 reads TGTGCCAGCAGTAAAACGTACGGGACAGCTTATAGTGAGCAGTTCTTC. Its translation: CASSKTYGTAYSEQFF.

This chain joins TRBV5-6 and TRBJ1-2; 7 bases map to TRBD1. J lost 5 bases, V lost 4 bases, and 14 bases had no gene match. This CDR3 has 16 residues. Germline V gene lookup returns CDR1 SGHDT and CDR2 YYEEEE. Written as DNA, the CDR3 is TGTGCCAGCAGCCTAGATTCGACAGGGATGGCGTATGGCTACACCTTC. Amino acid sequence: CASSLDSTGMAYGYTF.

The V call is TRBV6-4, the J call TRBJ1-4; D is unclear. The V end was cut by 3 bases, the J end by 0 bases, with 8 bases between. Germline lookup yields CDR1 MRHNA and CDR2 SNTAGT. This CDR3 contains 15 residues. In DNA, the CDR3 is TGTGCCAGCAGTGAATCCGGGACAACTAATGAAAAACTGTTTTTT. It specifies CASSESGTTNEKLFF.

The J gene is TRBJ2-1, the V gene TRBV30; a weak D match, TRBD2 (6 bases). This CDR3 contains 15 residues. V dropped 2 bases and J dropped 5 bases, with 16 bases sitting between them. CDR1 GTSNPN and CDR2 SVGIG come from the germline V gene (reference sequence). The CDR3 protein is CAWSPPASADNEQFF. In nucleotides, the CDR3 is TGTGCCTGGAGTCCCCCGGCTAGCGCCGACAATGAGCAGTTCTTC.

A few counts support this clone. The rearrangement links TRBV13 to TRBJ1-2; 7 bases agree with TRBD1. V gave up 4 bases and J gave up 2 bases; unmatched junction bases: 4. Germline CDR1 is PRHDT and CDR2 is FYEKMQ (reference sequence). The CDR3 runs 14 residues. The CDR3 DNA reads as TGTGCCAGCAGCTATACAGGGGCAAACTATGGCTACACCTTC. Encoded protein: CASSYTGANYGYTF. The full variable domain, rest sourced from reference TRBV13 and TRBJ1-2, is AAGVIQSPRHLIKEKRETATLKCYPIPRHDTVYWYQQGPGQDPQFLISFYEKMQSDKGSIPDRFSAQQFSDYHSELNMSSLELGDSALYFCASSYTGANYGYTFGSGTRLTVV.

The chain uses TRBV6-5 and TRBJ1-5, with D uncertain. V was shortened by 7 bases and J by 6 bases, with 10 bases between the two germline ends. Germline assignment: CDR1 MNHEY and CDR2 SVGAGI. This CDR3 comprises 12 residues. The CDR3 DNA is TGTGCCAGCAACCTAGTAGGTCAGCCCCAGCATTTT. Its protein product is CASNLVGQPQHF.

This chain uses TRBV5-1 with TRBJ2-7; TRBD2 agrees at 13 bases. V dropped 4 bases and J dropped 3; count of bases not matched to a gene: 10. The length of the CDR3 is 17 residues. In germline, CDR1 is SGHRS, CDR2 YFSETQ. The CDR3 region has the DNA TGCGCCAGCAGCCTTAATCCGACTAGCGGGGGGCTCTACGAGCAGTACTTC. This encodes CASSLNPTSGGLYEQYF.

Here the CDR3 reads CASGFSGGNTGELFF. CDR3 in DNA: TGTGCTAGTGGTTTTTCGGGGGGGAACACCGGGGAGCTGTTTTTT. The V call is TRBV12-5, the J call TRBJ2-2; 7 nucleotides match TRBD2. CDR3 length: 15 residues. Germline trimming cut 3 bases from V and 1 base from J; bases unmatched to any gene: 2. CDR1 is LGHNT and CDR2 is FRNRAP in the germline V gene.

The CDR3 sequence is CASSAQPGLAGGNEQFF. DNA for the CDR3: TGTGCCAGCAGCGCGCAACCGGGACTAGCGGGGGGCAATGAGCAGTTCTTC. V gene TRBV9 combines with J gene TRBJ2-1; TRBD2 aligns across 15 bases. The germline V gene has CDR1 SGDLS and CDR2 YYNGEE. The J segment lost 6 bases and the V segment lost 3 bases, leaving 7 bases of the junction unmatched. The CDR3 contains 17 residues.